This TCR beta chain is from a study of human T cells and chemical hapten exposure. Study at large: Each week of the approximately 26-week study, patients had diphenylcyclopropenone applied to the scalp. Minor pooled library volume differences mainly drove per-sample TCR yield variation.

Study observations and caveats: With regard to DPC sensitization, TCRs above 1 in 1000 frequency did not change.

The ends were cut back, 2 bases at V and 4 bases at J, with 17 bases in the middle. CDR3 length: 15 amino acids. Per germline, CDR1 DFQATT and CDR2 SNEGSKA (reference sequence). Within the library, unique molecular identifiers were attached to each individual cDNA molecule. MiXCR, applied by TCRdb to the RACE reads, yields one record per CDR3 protein. The sample holds around 300,000 distinct CDR3 sequences; 5.5% are singletons and the top ten take around 8.6%. Noted time point: pre-sensitization, week 0. Treatment of the sample: therapeutic diphenylcyclopropenone sensitization with weekly scalp DPC. This clonotype was seen many times. Its antigen remains unidentified.

The sequence came from a woman younger than 35 with alopecia areata. Some clones in this sample may be carry-over from other donors' samples. Material: whole blood, obtained in connection with sensitization to the hapten diphenylcyclopropenone (DPC). The chain combines TRBV20-1 with TRBJ1-1; D remains unclear. CDR3 residues: CSARLLNGPSTEAFF. CDR3 DNA sequence: TGCAGTGCTAGACTGCTAAACGGACCGAGCACTGAAGCTTTCTTT.